This TCR beta chain was profiled in a study of T cell responses to AZD1222 COVID-19 vaccine. The germline gives CDR1 KGHSH, CDR2 LQKENI. Trimming removed 3 bases at V and 4 bases at J, with 11 bases between. The CDR3 sequence is 14 residues long. TCRdb's table, derived via immunoSEQ multiplex PCR, lists solely in-frame clones and lacks some. The repertoire holds 170,000 or so clones, with roughly nine tenths as singletons. This specimen consisted of peripheral blood, obtained on day 0 of AZD1222 vaccination. The receptor was isolated from an adult in good health. The genes are TRBV18 and TRBJ2-3; no clear D gene. CDR3 loop: CASSPSNLADTQYF. In DNA, the CDR3 is TGTGCCAGCTCACCTAGCAATTTGGCAGATACGCAGTATTTT. Filled out from reference TRBV18 and TRBJ2-3, the complete variable domain reads NAGVMQNPRHLVRRRGQEARLRCSPMKGHSHVYWYRQLPEEGLKFMVYLQKENIIDESGMPKERFSAEFPKEGPSILRIQQVVRGDSAAYFCASSPSNLADTQYFGPGTRLTVL.